This record covers a single T cell receptor (beta chain). Its specificity is not known. Amplification used 60 Vbeta primers and 13 Jbeta primers. Generated by immunoSEQ multiplex PCR, the TCRdb table keeps only in-frame clones and is missing some. The sample includes about 54,000 clones, more than 65% seen only once; the top ten take approximately 3%. This sample is part of a study of cytomegalovirus exposure and HLA in healthy donors. On the study more broadly: There were roughly 80 million unique TCRs (from HLA-typed donors) in an early data release.

Trimming pared 0 bases from V and 0 bases from J, leaving 21 bases between. The germline CDR1 and CDR2 sequences are SQVTM and ANQGSEA. The CDR3 is 19 amino acids. Points from the study as a whole: Later examination showed HLA-associated TCR beta chains had greater clonal expansion than equally common others.

This TCR was recovered from a woman younger than 35 in good health and CMV-seronegative. V is TRBV29-1 and J is TRBJ2-1; no clear D gene. Sequencing used PBMCs. The CDR3 loop reads CSVEDLSSTLGSSYNEQFF. CDR3 DNA sequence: TGCAGCGTTGAAGATCTTTCGAGCACTCTAGGAAGCTCCTACAATGAGCAGTTCTTC.